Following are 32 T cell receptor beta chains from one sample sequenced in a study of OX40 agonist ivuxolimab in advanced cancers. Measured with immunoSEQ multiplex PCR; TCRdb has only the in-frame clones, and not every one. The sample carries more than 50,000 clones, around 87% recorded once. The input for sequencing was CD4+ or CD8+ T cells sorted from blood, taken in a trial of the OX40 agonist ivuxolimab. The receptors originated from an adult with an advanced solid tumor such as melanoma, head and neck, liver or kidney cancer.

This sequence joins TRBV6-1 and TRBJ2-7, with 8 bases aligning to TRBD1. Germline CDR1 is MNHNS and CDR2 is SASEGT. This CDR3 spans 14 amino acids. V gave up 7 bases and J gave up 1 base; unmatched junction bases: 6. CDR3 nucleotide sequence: TGTGCCAGCAATAGACAGGGGAGTTCCTACGAGCAGTACTTC. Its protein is CASNRQGSSYEQYF.

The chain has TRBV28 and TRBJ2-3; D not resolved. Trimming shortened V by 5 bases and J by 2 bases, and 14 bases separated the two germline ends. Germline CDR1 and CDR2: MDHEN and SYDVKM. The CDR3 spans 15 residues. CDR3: CASSLGGSFTDTQYF. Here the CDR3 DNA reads TGTGCCAGCAGTCTGGGCGGCTCTTTCACAGATACGCAGTATTTT.

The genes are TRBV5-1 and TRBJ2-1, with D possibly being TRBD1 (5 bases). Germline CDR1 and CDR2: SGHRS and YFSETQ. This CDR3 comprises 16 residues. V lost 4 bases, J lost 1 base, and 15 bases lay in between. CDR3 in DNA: TGCGCCAGCAGCCCGATCGCACAGGAGTCCTACAATGAGCAGTTCTTC. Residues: CASSPIAQESYNEQFF. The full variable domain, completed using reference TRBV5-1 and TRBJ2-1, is KAGVTQTPRYLIKTRGQQVTLSCSPISGHRSVSWYQQTPGQGLQFLFEYFSETQRNKGNFPGRFSGRQFSNSRSEMNVSTLELGDSALYLCASSPIAQESYNEQFFGPGTRLTVL.

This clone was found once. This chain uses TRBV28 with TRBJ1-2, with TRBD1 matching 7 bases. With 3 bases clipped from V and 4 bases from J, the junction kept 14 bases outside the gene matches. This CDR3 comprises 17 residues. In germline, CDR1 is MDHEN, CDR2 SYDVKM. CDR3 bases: TGTGCCAGCAGTTTGAGCGGCCGGGACAGAGGCTCCTATGGCTACACCTTC. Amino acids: CASSLSGRDRGSYGYTF.

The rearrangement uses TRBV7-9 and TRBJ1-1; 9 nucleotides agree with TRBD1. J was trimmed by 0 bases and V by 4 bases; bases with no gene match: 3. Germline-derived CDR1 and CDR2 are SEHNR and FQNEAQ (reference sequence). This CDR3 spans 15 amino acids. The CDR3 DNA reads TGTGCCAGCAGCTACCGGACAGGGGTGAACACTGAAGCTTTCTTT. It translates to CASSYRTGVNTEAFF.

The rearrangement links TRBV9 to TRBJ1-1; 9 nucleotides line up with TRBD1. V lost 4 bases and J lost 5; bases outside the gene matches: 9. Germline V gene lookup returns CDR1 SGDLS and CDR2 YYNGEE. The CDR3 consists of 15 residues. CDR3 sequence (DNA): TGTGCCAGCAGCCTTCAGACAGGGGGAAGGACTGAAGCTTTCTTT. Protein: CASSLQTGGRTEAFF.

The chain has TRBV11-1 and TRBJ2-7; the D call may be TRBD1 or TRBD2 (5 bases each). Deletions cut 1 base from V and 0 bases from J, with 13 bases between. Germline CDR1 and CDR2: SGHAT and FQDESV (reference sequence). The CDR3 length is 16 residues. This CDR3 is CASSLEGERGSYEQYF. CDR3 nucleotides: TGTGCCAGCAGCTTAGAAGGGGAGAGGGGCTCCTACGAGCAGTACTTC. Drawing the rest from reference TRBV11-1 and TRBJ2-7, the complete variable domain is EAEVAQSPRYKITEKSQAVAFWCDPISGHATLYWYRQILGQGPELLVQFQDESVVDDSQLPKDRFSAERLKGVDSTLKIQPAELGDSAMYLCASSLEGERGSYEQYFGPGTRLTVT.

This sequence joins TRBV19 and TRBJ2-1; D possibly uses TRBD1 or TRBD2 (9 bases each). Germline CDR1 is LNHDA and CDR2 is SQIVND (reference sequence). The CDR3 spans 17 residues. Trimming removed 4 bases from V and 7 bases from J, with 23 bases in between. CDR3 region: CASSNGTGRLAGNEQFF. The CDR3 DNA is TGTGCCAGTAGTAACGGGACAGGGAGGCTAGCGGGAAATGAGCAGTTCTTC.

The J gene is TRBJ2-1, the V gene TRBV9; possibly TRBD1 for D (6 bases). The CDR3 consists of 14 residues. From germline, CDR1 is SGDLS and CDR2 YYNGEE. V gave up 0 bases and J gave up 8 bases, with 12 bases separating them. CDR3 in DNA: TGTGCCAGCAGCGTAGCGGGACAATTCGATGAGCAGTTCTTC. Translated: CASSVAGQFDEQFF.

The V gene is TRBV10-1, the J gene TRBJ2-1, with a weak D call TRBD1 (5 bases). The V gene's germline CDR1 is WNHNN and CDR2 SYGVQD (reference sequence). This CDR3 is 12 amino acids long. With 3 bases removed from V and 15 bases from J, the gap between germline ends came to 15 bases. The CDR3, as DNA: TGCGCCAGCAGTGATGGACACGGTTTTTCGTTCTTC. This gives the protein CASSDGHGFSFF.

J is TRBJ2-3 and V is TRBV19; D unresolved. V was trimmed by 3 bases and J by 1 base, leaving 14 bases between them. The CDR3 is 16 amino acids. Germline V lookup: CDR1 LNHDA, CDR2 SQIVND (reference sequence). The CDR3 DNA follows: TGTGCCAGTAGTATCTCTGGGATAGCCGGCACAGATACGCAGTATTTT. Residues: CASSISGIAGTDTQYF.

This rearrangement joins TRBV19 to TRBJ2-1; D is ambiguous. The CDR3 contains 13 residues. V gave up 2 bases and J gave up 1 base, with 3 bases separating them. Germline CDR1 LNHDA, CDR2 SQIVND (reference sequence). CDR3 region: CASSISSYNEQFF. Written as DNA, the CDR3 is TGTGCCAGTAGTATAAGTTCCTACAATGAGCAGTTCTTC.

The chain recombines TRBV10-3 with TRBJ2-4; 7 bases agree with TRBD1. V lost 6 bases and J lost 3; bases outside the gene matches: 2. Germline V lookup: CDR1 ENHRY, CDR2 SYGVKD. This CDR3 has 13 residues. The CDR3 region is CAIRGDSKNIQYF. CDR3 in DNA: TGTGCCATCAGGGGGGACAGCAAAAACATTCAGTACTTC.

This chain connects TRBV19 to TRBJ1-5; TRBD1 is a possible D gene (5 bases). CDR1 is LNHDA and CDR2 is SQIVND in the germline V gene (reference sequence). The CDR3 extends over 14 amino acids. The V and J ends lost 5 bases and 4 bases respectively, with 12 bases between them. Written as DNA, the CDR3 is TGTGCCAGTAGTTTTCACCAGGGAAATCAGCCCCAGCATTTT. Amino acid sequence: CASSFHQGNQPQHF.

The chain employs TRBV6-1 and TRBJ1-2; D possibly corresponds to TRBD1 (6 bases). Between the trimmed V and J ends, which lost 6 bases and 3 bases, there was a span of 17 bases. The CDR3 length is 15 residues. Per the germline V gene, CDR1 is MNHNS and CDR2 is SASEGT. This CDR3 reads CASRRVEGGHYGYTF. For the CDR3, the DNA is TGTGCCAGCAGGAGAGTGGAGGGGGGACACTATGGCTACACCTTC.

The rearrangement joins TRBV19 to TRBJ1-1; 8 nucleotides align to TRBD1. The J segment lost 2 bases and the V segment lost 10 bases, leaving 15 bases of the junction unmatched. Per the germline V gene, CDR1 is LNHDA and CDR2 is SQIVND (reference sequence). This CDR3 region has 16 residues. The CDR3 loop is CATRERPGGLNTEAFF. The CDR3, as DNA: TGTGCCACTAGGGAACGGCCAGGGGGCCTTAACACTGAAGCTTTCTTT.

The CDR3 spells CASSYEADRNTEAFF. CDR3 bases: TGTGCCAGCAGTTACGAAGCAGACAGAAACACTGAAGCTTTCTTT. This rearrangement joins TRBV6-6 to TRBJ1-1, with D possibly TRBD1 on 5 matching bases. The CDR3 is made up of 15 amino acids. In germline, CDR1 is MNHNY, CDR2 SVGAGI (reference sequence). Trimming removed 2 bases at V and 2 bases at J, with 12 bases between.

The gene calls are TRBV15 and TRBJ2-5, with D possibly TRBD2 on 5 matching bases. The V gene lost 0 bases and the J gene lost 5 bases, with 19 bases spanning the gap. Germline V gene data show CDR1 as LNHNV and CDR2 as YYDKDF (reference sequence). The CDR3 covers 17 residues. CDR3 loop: CATSRDGGRRIRETQYF. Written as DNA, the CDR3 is TGTGCCACCAGCAGAGATGGAGGACGACGGATCCGCGAGACCCAGTACTTC.

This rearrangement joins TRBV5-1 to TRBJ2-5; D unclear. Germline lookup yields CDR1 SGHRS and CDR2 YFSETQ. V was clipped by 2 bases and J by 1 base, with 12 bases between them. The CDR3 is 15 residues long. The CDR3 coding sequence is TGCGCCAGCAGCTTAGGCGGCCTAACCCAAGAGACCCAGTACTTC. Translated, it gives CASSLGGLTQETQYF. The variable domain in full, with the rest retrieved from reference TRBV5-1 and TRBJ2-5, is KAGVTQTPRYLIKTRGQQVTLSCSPISGHRSVSWYQQTPGQGLQFLFEYFSETQRNKGNFPGRFSGRQFSNSRSEMNVSTLELGDSALYLCASSLGGLTQETQYFGPGTRLLVL.

CDR3 region: CASSHPTGGGGELFF. The CDR3 DNA sequence: TGTGCCAGCAGTCACCCGACAGGGGGGGGCGGGGAGCTGTTTTTT. The genes are TRBV6-5 and TRBJ2-2; 9 nucleotides match TRBD1. Trimming cost V 5 bases and J 7 bases; bases outside gene matches: 8. The CDR3 runs to 15 residues. Germline V gene sequence: CDR1 MNHEY, CDR2 SVGAGI.

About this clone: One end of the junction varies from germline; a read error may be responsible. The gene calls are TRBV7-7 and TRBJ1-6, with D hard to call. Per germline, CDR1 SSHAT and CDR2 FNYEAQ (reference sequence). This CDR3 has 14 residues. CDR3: CASSLVEGNSPLHF. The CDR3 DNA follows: TGTGCTAGCAGCTTAGTGGAGGGAAATTCACCCCTCCACTTT. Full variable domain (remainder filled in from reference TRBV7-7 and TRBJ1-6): GAGVSQSPRYKVTKRGQDVTLRCDPISSHATLYWYQQALGQGPEFLTYFNYEAQPDKSGLPSDRFSAERPEGSISTLTIQRTEQRDSAMYRCASSLVEGNSPLHFGNGTRLTVT.

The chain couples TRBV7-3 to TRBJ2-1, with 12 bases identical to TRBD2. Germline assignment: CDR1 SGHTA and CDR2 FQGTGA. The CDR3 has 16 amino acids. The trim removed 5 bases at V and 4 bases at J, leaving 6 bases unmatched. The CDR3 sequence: CASSPAGTSGYNEQFF. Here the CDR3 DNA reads TGTGCCAGCAGCCCAGCCGGGACTAGCGGGTACAATGAGCAGTTCTTC.

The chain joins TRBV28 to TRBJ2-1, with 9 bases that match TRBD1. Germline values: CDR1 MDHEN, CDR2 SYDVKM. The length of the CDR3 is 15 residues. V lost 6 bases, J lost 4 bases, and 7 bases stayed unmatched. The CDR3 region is CASRQTGGGYNEQFF. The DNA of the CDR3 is TGTGCCAGCAGACAGACAGGGGGGGGTTACAATGAGCAGTTCTTC.

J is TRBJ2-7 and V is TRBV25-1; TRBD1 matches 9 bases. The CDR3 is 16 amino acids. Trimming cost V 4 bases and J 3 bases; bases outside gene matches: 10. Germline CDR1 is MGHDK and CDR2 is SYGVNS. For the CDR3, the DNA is TGTGCCAGCAGTGGACCCGGGACAGGGTTTGGCTACGAGCAGTACTTC. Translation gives CASSGPGTGFGYEQYF.

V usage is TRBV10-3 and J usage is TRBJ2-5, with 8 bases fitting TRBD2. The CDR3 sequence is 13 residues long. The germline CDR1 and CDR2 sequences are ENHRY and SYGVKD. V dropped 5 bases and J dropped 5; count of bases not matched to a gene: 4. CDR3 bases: TGTGCCATCAGTCGGACTAGCCTGGAGACCCAGTACTTC. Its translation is CAISRTSLETQYF.

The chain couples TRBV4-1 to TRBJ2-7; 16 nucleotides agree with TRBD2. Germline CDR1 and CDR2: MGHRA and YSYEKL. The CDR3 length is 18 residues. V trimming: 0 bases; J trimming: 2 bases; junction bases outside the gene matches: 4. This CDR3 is CASSQEHGTSGGAYEQYF. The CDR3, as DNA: TGCGCCAGCAGCCAAGAGCATGGGACTAGCGGGGGGGCCTACGAGCAGTACTTC.

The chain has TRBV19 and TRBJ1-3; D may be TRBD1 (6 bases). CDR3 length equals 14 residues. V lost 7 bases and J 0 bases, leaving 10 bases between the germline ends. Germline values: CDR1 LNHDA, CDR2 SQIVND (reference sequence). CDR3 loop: CASNRDFSGNTIYF. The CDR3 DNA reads TGTGCCAGTAACAGGGACTTCTCTGGAAACACCATATATTTT.

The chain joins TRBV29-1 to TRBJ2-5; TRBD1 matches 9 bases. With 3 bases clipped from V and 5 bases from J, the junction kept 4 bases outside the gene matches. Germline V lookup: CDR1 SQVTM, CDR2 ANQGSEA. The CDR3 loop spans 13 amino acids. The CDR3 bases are TGCAGCGTTGACCCCGACAGGGGGGAGACCCAGTACTTC. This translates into CSVDPDRGETQYF.

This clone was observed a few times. In DNA form, the CDR3 reads TGTGCCAGTGGCCGAGAGACCCAGTACTTC. It is translated as CASGRETQYF. The chain recombines TRBV19 with TRBJ2-5; D unresolved. The CDR3 extends over 10 amino acids. Per germline, CDR1 LNHDA and CDR2 SQIVND (reference sequence). V was trimmed by 8 bases and J by 4 bases, leaving 5 bases between them.

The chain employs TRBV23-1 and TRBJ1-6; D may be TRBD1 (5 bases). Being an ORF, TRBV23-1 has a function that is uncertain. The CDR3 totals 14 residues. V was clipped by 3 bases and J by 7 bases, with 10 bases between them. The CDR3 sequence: CASSHGAENSPLHF. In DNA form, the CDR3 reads TGCGCCAGCAGTCATGGGGCAGAGAATTCACCCCTCCACTTT.

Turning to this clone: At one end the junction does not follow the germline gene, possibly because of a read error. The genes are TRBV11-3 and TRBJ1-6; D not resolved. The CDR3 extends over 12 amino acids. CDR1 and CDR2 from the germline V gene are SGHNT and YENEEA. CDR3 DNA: TGTGCCAGCAGCTCCGGGAATTCACCCCTACACTTT. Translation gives CASSSGNSPLHF.

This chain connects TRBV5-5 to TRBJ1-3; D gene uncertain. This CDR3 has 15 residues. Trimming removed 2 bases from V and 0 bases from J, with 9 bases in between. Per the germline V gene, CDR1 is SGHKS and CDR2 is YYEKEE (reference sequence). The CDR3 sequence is CASSFGEFSGNTIYF. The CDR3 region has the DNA TGTGCCAGCAGCTTTGGCGAGTTCTCTGGAAACACCATATATTTT.